A single sample gave rise to the 21 T cell receptor beta chains below, sequenced in a study of T cells in Graves' hyperthyroidism and ophthalmopathy. Regions amplified from RNA transcripts were the TCR beta CDR3 regions. First-round RT-PCR of the TCR CDR3 relied on the HTBI primer set. TCRdb analysed the multiplex PCR reads with MiXCR anew, one entry per CDR3 protein. This sample has 750,000 to 950,000 distinct CDR3 sequences, with about 38% found just once. The sample taken for sequencing was blood. The receptors here all came from a young man with Graves' hyperthyroidism.

Comments on this clonotype: The conserved phenylalanine or tryptophan normally closing the CDR3 is absent here, so this likely arose from a read error. The limits of the CDR3 on the DNA are not certain, so only TCRdb's listed CDR3 is given. CDR3 amino acids: CASSFWGTGSSYEPLC. V gene TRBV11-2 combines with J gene TRBJ2-7; the D call of TRBD1 is as the table states it, not checked on the DNA. Ends included, the CDR3 has 16 residues. Germline lookup yields CDR1 SGHAT and CDR2 FQNNGV.

This CDR3 is CAISGTVGSENEGETQYF. The CDR3 DNA reads as TGTGCCATCAGTGGGACAGTTGGTAGCGAGAACGAGGGAGAGACCCAGTACTTC. The chain recombines TRBV10-3 with TRBJ2-5; tentative D call: TRBD1 (6 bases). Trimming stripped 4 bases from V and 4 bases from J, with 25 bases between. This CDR3 spans 18 amino acids. Per germline, CDR1 ENHRY and CDR2 SYGVKD.

This clonotype turned up a few times. V gene TRBV5-4 combines with J gene TRBJ1-1, with TRBD1 identical over 7 bases. CDR1 is SGHNT and CDR2 is YYREEE in the germline V gene (reference sequence). There are 15 residues in the CDR3. The V gene end was trimmed by 2 bases and the J gene end by 1 base; junction bases not matched to a gene: 5. This chain's CDR3 is CASSLGTESNTEAFF. DNA for the CDR3: TGTGCCAGCAGCTTAGGGACAGAATCGAACACTGAAGCTTTCTTT.

This clonotype has only a few counts. This chain uses TRBV6-5 with TRBJ2-7, with D uncertain. The V and J ends lost 7 bases and 5 bases respectively, with 9 bases between them. Germline loops: CDR1 MNHEY, CDR2 SVGAGI. This CDR3 region has 11 residues. CDR3 coding DNA: TGTGCCAGCACCCTTAACCACGAGCAGTACTTC. Protein product: CASTLNHEQYF.

The gene calls are TRBV20-1 and TRBJ2-5; weak D call: TRBD1 (5 bases). Per the germline V gene, CDR1 is DFQATT and CDR2 is SNEGSKA (reference sequence). The germline V and J ends were trimmed by 0 bases and 5 bases, with 16 bases remaining between them. The CDR3 is 15 amino acids. The CDR3 is CSARDVDGWGETQYF. The CDR3 DNA sequence: TGCAGTGCTAGAGATGTTGATGGGTGGGGCGAGACCCAGTACTTC.

Regarding this clonotype: A read error may be the cause here, since a much bigger clone is one base away. The chain combines TRBV24-1 with TRBJ1-5; tentative D call: TRBD1 (5 bases). CDR1 and CDR2 from the germline V gene are KGHDR and SFDVKD. The CDR3 totals 15 residues. The V gene lost 4 bases and the J gene lost 4 bases, with 13 bases spanning the gap. The CDR3 protein is CATSDRVDLNQPQHF. In DNA form, the CDR3 reads TGTGCCACCAGTGACAGGGTCGACTTGAATCAGCCCCAGCATTTT.

The chain employs TRBV12-5 and TRBJ1-6; TRBD1 might be the D (5 bases). CDR3 size: 12 residues. Germline CDR1 reads LGHNT; CDR2 reads FRNRAP. V lost 3 bases and J lost 14, with 11 bases in between. CDR3 nucleotides: TGTGCTAGTGGTTTAGGCAGGGAGGCCCTCCACTTT. Translation gives CASGLGREALHF.

V usage is TRBV7-2 and J usage is TRBJ2-2, with D possibly matching TRBD1 (6 bases). Germline values: CDR1 SGHTA, CDR2 FQGNSA. The CDR3 consists of 16 residues. V dropped 4 bases and J dropped 6 bases, with 18 bases sitting between them. The CDR3 protein is CASSSTDSVVAGELFF. DNA of the CDR3: TGTGCCAGCAGCTCGACGGACAGCGTGGTTGCCGGGGAGCTGTTTTTT.

In this sample, this clonotype turned up a few times. The chain uses TRBV7-8 and TRBJ1-1; TRBD1 is a possible D gene (6 bases). The CDR3 covers 13 residues. V lost 4 bases and J 5 bases, leaving 11 bases between the germline ends. CDR1 is SGHVS and CDR2 is FQNEAQ in the germline V gene. CDR3 sequence: CASSYGGLTEAFF. In DNA form, the CDR3 reads TGTGCCAGCAGCTACGGGGGGCTGACTGAAGCTTTCTTT.

This clonotype was picked up many times. The chain combines TRBV10-2 with TRBJ2-5, with 11 bases matching TRBD2. CDR3 size: 16 residues. J gave up 5 bases and V 6 bases, and 11 bases lay outside the gene matches. Germline lookup yields CDR1 WSHSY and CDR2 SAAADI. The CDR3 nucleotides read TGCGCCAGCAGCGCCCTGACTAGCGGGGATTTGGAGACCCAGTACTTC. Translating gives CASSALTSGDLETQYF.

There are a few counts of this clonotype. V and J are TRBV20-1 and TRBJ2-5, with D possibly being TRBD2 (5 bases). CDR3 length equals 14 residues. V lost 3 bases, J lost 0 bases, and 11 bases lay in between. Per germline, CDR1 DFQATT and CDR2 SNEGSKA (reference sequence). CDR3: CSASRGNHQETQYF. In DNA form, the CDR3 reads TGCAGTGCTAGTAGAGGGAACCACCAAGAGACCCAGTACTTC.

This clonotype appeared many times. This chain links TRBV7-8 with TRBJ2-7, with 7 bases aligning to TRBD2. The length of the CDR3 is 15 residues. V was pared by 1 base and J by 2 bases, with 5 bases of the junction left unmatched. Germline-derived CDR1 and CDR2 are SGHVS and FQNEAQ. The CDR3 protein is CASSLVSGVAYEQYF. The CDR3 region has the DNA TGTGCCAGCAGCTTAGTGAGCGGGGTAGCCTACGAGCAGTACTTC.

This clonotype was seen a single time. The chain links TRBV19 to TRBJ1-5; weak D call: TRBD1 (5 bases). The CDR3 has 15 amino acids. Deletions cut 7 bases from V and 0 bases from J, with 13 bases between. Germline V gives CDR1 LNHDA, CDR2 SQIVND (reference sequence). The CDR3 here is CASTQTAYSNQPQHF. CDR3 DNA: TGTGCCAGTACCCAGACAGCATATAGCAATCAGCCCCAGCATTTT.

On this clonotype: This may be a read error, as it is one base from a much larger clone. Lacking the conserved final phenylalanine or tryptophan, this CDR3 likely reflects a read error. The gene calls are TRBV7-9 and TRBJ2-5; D ambiguous. Trimming left V 2 bases short and J 1 base short, with 14 bases between. CDR1 SEHNR and CDR2 FQNEAQ come from the germline V gene (reference sequence). CDR3 length: 16 amino acids. In DNA form, the CDR3 reads TGTGCCAGCAGCTTAACCCCCGTTACCAGCCAAGAGACCCAGTACCTC. Translated: CASSLTPVTSQETQYL.

This chain links TRBV5-6 with TRBJ1-1; no clear D. This CDR3 has 13 residues. V dropped 2 bases and J dropped 3 bases, with 8 bases sitting between them. Germline values: CDR1 SGHDT, CDR2 YYEEEE. The CDR3 DNA reads as TGTGCCAGCAGCTTACCCTTTGACACTGAAGCTTTCTTT. This encodes CASSLPFDTEAFF.

This sequence joins TRBV19 and TRBJ1-1; a weak D match, TRBD1 (6 bases). With 5 bases removed from V and 4 bases from J, the gap between germline ends came to 20 bases. Germline V gene sequence: CDR1 LNHDA, CDR2 SQIVND (reference sequence). CDR3 length equals 16 residues. DNA for the CDR3: TGTGCCAGTAGTCCGTCACAGGGACACTGGATCACTGAAGCTTTCTTT. Its translation is CASSPSQGHWITEAFF.

The V call is TRBV7-9, the J call TRBJ2-5; D remains ambiguous. Germline loops: CDR1 SEHNR, CDR2 FQNEAQ (reference sequence). Trimming took 2 bases from V and 3 from J, leaving 4 bases between them. This CDR3 comprises 12 residues. CDR3 DNA: TGTGCCAGCAGCTTACAGGAAGAGACCCAGTACTTC. This sequence encodes CASSLQEETQYF.

This clonotype was seen a handful of times. The V call is TRBV7-8, the J call TRBJ2-2; no reliable D call. The ends were cut back, 6 bases at V and 0 bases at J, with 11 bases in the middle. CDR1 is SGHVS and CDR2 is FQNEAQ in the germline V gene. The CDR3 spans 15 residues. The CDR3 region has the DNA TGTGCCAGCAGAAGGGAAAGGGCGAACACCGGGGAGCTGTTTTTT. Its protein product is CASRRERANTGELFF. Complete variable domain (other parts from reference TRBV7-8 and TRBJ2-2): GAGVSQSPRYKVAKRGQDVALRCDPISGHVSLFWYQQALGQGPEFLTYFQNEAQLDKSGLPSDRFFAERPEGSVSTLKIQRTQQEDSAVYLCASRRERANTGELFFGEGSRLTVL.

A few counts support this clonotype. The rearrangement links TRBV4-1 to TRBJ2-7, with TRBD2 matching 7 bases. The junction had 7 bases not matched to a gene; V was cut back by 3 bases and J by 2 bases. The CDR3 totals 15 residues. From germline, CDR1 is MGHRA and CDR2 YSYEKL. CDR3 residues: CASSQLPSGAYEQYF. The CDR3, as DNA: TGCGCCAGCAGCCAGTTGCCCAGCGGGGCCTACGAGCAGTACTTC.

This clonotype was seen just once. The rearrangement links TRBV11-1 to TRBJ2-5; D possibly matches TRBD1 or TRBD2 (6 bases each). Germline V gene sequence: CDR1 SGHAT, CDR2 FQDESV (reference sequence). This CDR3 spans 15 amino acids. V shed 3 bases and J shed 5 bases, with 16 bases lying between them. The CDR3, as DNA: TGTGCCAGCAGCTTGCCCCGGGGGCCGGGGGAGACCCAGTACTTC. Residues: CASSLPRGPGETQYF.

This clonotype was counted ten times or more. The chain uses TRBV5-6 and TRBJ2-5, with D unresolved. This CDR3 has 13 amino acids. The V end lost 1 base, the J end lost 2 bases, and 6 bases lay between the germline ends. The germline CDR1 and CDR2 sequences are SGHDT and YYEEEE. CDR3 amino acids: CASSLMIQETQYF. The CDR3 DNA follows: TGTGCCAGCAGCTTGATGATACAAGAGACCCAGTACTTC.